These 24 T cell receptor beta chains were sequenced from one sample in a study of Graves' ophthalmopathy and Graves' hyperthyroidism. Scientists amplified the TCR beta CDR3 regions from RNA transcripts. Following a first-round RT-PCR that used HTBI primers, a second-round multiplex PCR was carried out. Using its own MiXCR run on the multiplex PCR reads, TCRdb lists one record per CDR3 protein. This sample has almost 750,000 distinct CDR3 sequences, with 35% to 50% found just once. The specimen sequenced was peripheral blood. The receptors were sampled from an adult man with Graves' ophthalmopathy.

In its sample, this clonotype was seen a few times. The germline gene is not matched at one end of the junction; a read error may be the cause. The J gene is TRBJ2-7, the V gene TRBV10-3; possibly TRBD2 for D (6 bases). Per the germline V gene, CDR1 is ENHRY and CDR2 is SYGVKD. This CDR3 has 15 residues. This CDR3 reads CASSYSRGNSYEQYF. DNA of the CDR3: TGTGCCAGCAGTTACTCCCGCGGGAACTCCTACGAGCAGTACTTC.

The rearrangement links TRBV28 to TRBJ1-4, with 9 bases aligning to TRBD1. Trimming at V came to 3 bases and at J to 7 bases, leaving 3 bases not matched to a gene. The CDR3 spans 14 residues. Looked up from germline, CDR1 is MDHEN and CDR2 is SYDVKM. CDR3 DNA: TGTGCCAGCAGTTTGGACAGGGGAACTGAAAAACTGTTTTTT. Protein: CASSLDRGTEKLFF.

The J gene is TRBJ1-5, the V gene TRBV12-3 or TRBV12-4; D not certain. V gave up 4 bases and J gave up 3 bases, with 13 bases separating them. The length of the CDR3 is 15 residues. The CDR3 nucleotides read TGTGCCAGCAGTTACTCGAGAACAGACAATCAGCCCCAGCATTTT. Amino acids: CASSYSRTDNQPQHF.

This clonotype was counted between two and nine times. The V and J genes are TRBV3-1 and TRBJ1-2, with D tentatively TRBD1 (5 bases). The CDR3 has 15 amino acids. Trimming cost V 0 bases and J 6 bases, with 14 bases left between them. CDR1 is LGHDT and CDR2 is YNNKEL in the germline V gene (reference sequence). This CDR3 reads CASSQDGVGGDGYTF. The CDR3 nucleotides are TGTGCCAGCAGCCAAGACGGTGTCGGGGGAGATGGCTACACCTTC. Full variable domain (remainder filled in from reference TRBV3-1 and TRBJ1-2): DTAVSQTPKYLVTQMGNDKSIKCEQNLGHDTMYWYKQDSKKFLKIMFSYNNKELIINETVPNRFSPKSPDKAHLNLHINSLELGDSAVYFCASSQDGVGGDGYTFGSGTRLTVV.

This sequence joins TRBV7-9 and TRBJ1-2, with 8 bases lining up with TRBD1. V was clipped by 7 bases and J by 10 bases; unmatched bases: 11. CDR1 is SEHNR and CDR2 is FQNEAQ in the germline V gene (reference sequence). CDR3 length: 13 amino acids. The CDR3 region has the DNA TGTGCCAGCACACCCGGACAGGGCCTGATCTACACCTTC. Translating it yields CASTPGQGLIYTF.

The CDR3 loop reads CASSGQGWETQHF. The CDR3 nucleotides read TGTGCCAGCAGCGGACAGGGTTGGGAGACCCAGCATTTT. This sequence joins TRBV7-9 and TRBJ1-5; 8 bases are a match to TRBD1. CDR1 is SEHNR and CDR2 is FQNEAQ in the germline V gene (reference sequence). Unmatched junction bases numbered 8, after V lost 5 bases and J lost 11 bases. CDR3 length equals 13 residues.

This chain joins TRBV7-2 and TRBJ1-1; D is perhaps TRBD1 (6 bases). The CDR3 contains 15 residues. Looked up from germline, CDR1 is SGHTA and CDR2 is FQGNSA. V lost 6 bases to trimming and J lost 5 bases, with 19 bases between them. Written as DNA, the CDR3 is TGTGCCAGCAGTTACCCCCGACAGGATATAACTGAAGCTTTCTTT. It codes for CASSYPRQDITEAFF.

The CDR3 loop reads CAISEEKLFF. DNA of the CDR3: TGTGCCATCAGTGAGGAAAAACTGTTTTTT. The chain uses TRBV10-3 and TRBJ1-4; D is undetermined. This CDR3 spans 10 amino acids. Germline V gives CDR1 ENHRY, CDR2 SYGVKD. V lost 2 bases and J lost 8, with 0 bases in between.

This clonotype was seen repeatedly, ten times or more. The chain links TRBV10-3 to TRBJ2-5; D is unclear. V lost 2 bases and J 2 bases, leaving 12 bases between the germline ends. Germline V lookup: CDR1 ENHRY, CDR2 SYGVKD. The CDR3 consists of 15 residues. Here the CDR3 reads CAISEPGQEQETQYF. The CDR3 DNA reads TGTGCCATCAGTGAGCCCGGGCAGGAGCAAGAGACCCAGTACTTC.

The chain employs TRBV29-1 and TRBJ1-2, with 7 bases identical to TRBD1. CDR3 length: 11 residues. The V gene's germline CDR1 is SQVTM and CDR2 ANQGSEA. Unmatched junction bases numbered 8, after V lost 8 bases and J lost 8 bases. The CDR3 loop reads CSRQGPGGYTF. Written as DNA, the CDR3 is TGCAGCCGACAGGGTCCGGGCGGCTACACCTTC.

In its sample, this clonotype was seen once. The chain is built from TRBV29-1 and TRBJ2-7; D is perhaps TRBD1 or TRBD2 (5 bases each). Germline V CDR1 and CDR2: SQVTM, ANQGSEA. Trimming took off 8 bases at V and 5 bases at J, with 10 bases between the two ends. The CDR3 contains 10 residues. Here the CDR3 DNA reads TGCAGCTTATTGGGGGACGAGCAGTACTTC. This sequence encodes CSLLGDEQYF.

This clonotype came up many times. The J gene is TRBJ1-1, the V gene TRBV10-3, with TRBD1 identical over 7 bases. After removal of 6 bases from V and 5 bases from J, the junction contained 9 bases not matched to a gene. The germline CDR1 and CDR2 sequences are ENHRY and SYGVKD. The CDR3 is made up of 14 amino acids. CDR3 nucleotide sequence: TGTGCCATCAGGGCTACAGGGGAGGTAACTGAAGCTTTCTTT. It is translated as CAIRATGEVTEAFF.

This clonotype was picked up one time. The genes are TRBV29-1 and TRBJ1-6; 9 nucleotides line up with TRBD1. Germline CDR1 reads SQVTM; CDR2 reads ANQGSEA. There are 13 residues in the CDR3. Trimming cost V 6 bases and J 9 bases; bases outside gene matches: 6. CDR3 DNA sequence: TGCAGCGTGGCCGGGACAGGGAGTTCACCCCTCCACTTT. Translating gives CSVAGTGSSPLHF.

This chain links TRBV7-9 with TRBJ1-5; D is unresolved. The V and J ends lost 6 bases and 9 bases respectively, with 12 bases between them. The germline V gene has CDR1 SEHNR and CDR2 FQNEAQ (reference sequence). The CDR3 sequence is 12 residues long. The CDR3 reads CASSIQITPQHF. Here the CDR3 DNA reads TGTGCCAGCAGTATTCAAATCACGCCCCAGCATTTT.

The chain uses TRBV20-1 and TRBJ2-2; no clear D gene. The V and J ends lost 0 bases and 6 bases respectively, with 14 bases between them. The CDR3 is made up of 15 amino acids. Germline CDR1 reads DFQATT; CDR2 reads SNEGSKA (reference sequence). Written as DNA, the CDR3 is TGCAGTGCTAGAGATGGGAAGGGTGGGGCCGGGGAGCTGTTTTTT. Its protein product is CSARDGKGGAGELFF.

The J gene is TRBJ1-6, the V gene TRBV25-1, with unresolved D. Per the germline V gene, CDR1 is MGHDK and CDR2 is SYGVNS. V was clipped by 3 bases and J by 6 bases, with 15 bases between them. The CDR3 is 16 residues long. The CDR3 coding sequence is TGTGCCAGCAGTGACCCGAGCCAAGGTCGTAATTCACCCCTCCACTTT. This gives the protein CASSDPSQGRNSPLHF.

The rearrangement links TRBV12-3 or TRBV12-4 to TRBJ2-7; 8 nucleotides agree with TRBD1. The CDR3 spans 15 residues. V dropped 6 bases and J dropped 4; count of bases not matched to a gene: 11. CDR3 DNA: TGTGCCAGCAGCGCTAACGGGACAGGTCCTTACGAGCAGTACTTC. Protein: CASSANGTGPYEQYF.

The rearrangement uses TRBV14 and TRBJ2-7; D remains ambiguous. Trimming took 1 base from V and 3 from J, leaving 10 bases between them. Germline CDR1 and CDR2: SGHDN and FVKESK. This CDR3 is 14 amino acids long. CDR3 region: CASSQARTNYEQYF. In DNA, the CDR3 is TGTGCCAGCAGCCAAGCCCGAACAAACTACGAGCAGTACTTC.

To note about this clonotype: This may be a read error: a much more frequent sequence differs by one nucleotide. The chain uses TRBV20-1 and TRBJ1-2; no clear D. Trimming took off 7 bases at V and 0 bases at J, with 9 bases between the two ends. This CDR3 has 12 amino acids. CDR1 is DFQATT and CDR2 is SNEGSKA in the germline V gene (reference sequence). CDR3 loop: CSVELANYGYTF. Written as DNA, the CDR3 is TGCAGTGTCGAGTTAGCTAACTATGGCTACACCTTC.

As for this clonotype: At one of its ends the junction is not consistent with the germline gene, which may arise from a read error. The CDR3 reads CASSYTDYEQYF. The CDR3, as DNA: TGTGCCAGCAGTTACACAGACTACGAACAGTACTTC. The chain uses TRBV12-3 or TRBV12-4 and TRBJ2-7; TRBD2 might be the D (5 bases). The CDR3 sequence is 12 residues long.

This clonotype was detected a few times. The CDR3 reads CASSLVQGSIYEQYF. The CDR3 DNA sequence: TGTGCCAGCAGCTTAGTCCAGGGCAGCATCTACGAGCAGTACTTC. The genes are TRBV11-2 and TRBJ2-7; weak D call: TRBD1 (5 bases). Germline V gene sequence: CDR1 SGHAT, CDR2 FQNNGV. The CDR3 consists of 15 residues. V dropped 1 base and J dropped 3 bases, with 13 bases sitting between them.

This sequence joins TRBV20-1 and TRBJ2-7; D might be TRBD1 (6 bases). V was cut by 5 bases and J by 5 bases, with 19 bases left in between. CDR1 and CDR2 (germline): DFQATT, SNEGSKA (reference sequence). This CDR3 comprises 14 residues. The CDR3 is CSARTGYFGNEQYF. The CDR3 coding sequence is TGCAGTGCTCGTACAGGGTATTTTGGGAACGAGCAGTACTTC.

This clonotype was found a few times. The J gene is TRBJ2-2, the V gene TRBV10-3, with 10 bases aligning to TRBD2. Germline CDR1 is ENHRY and CDR2 is SYGVKD. Trimming at V came to 4 bases and at J to 8 bases, leaving 10 bases not matched to a gene. This CDR3 is built from 16 residues. The CDR3 region has the DNA TGTGCCATCAGTGTGACTAGCGGGCCGGGCATTGGGGAGCTGTTTTTT. Translated, it gives CAISVTSGPGIGELFF.

This clonotype has a handful of counts. V gene TRBV5-4 combines with J gene TRBJ1-5; perhaps TRBD1 as D (5 bases). Trimming shortened V by 0 bases and J by 7 bases, and 11 bases separated the two germline ends. The CDR3 covers 14 residues. Germline-derived CDR1 and CDR2 are SGHNT and YYREEE (reference sequence). DNA of the CDR3: TGTGCCAGCAGCTTGGAACCGGGGCACCAGCCCCAGCATTTT. Encoded protein: CASSLEPGHQPQHF.